The sequence of this T cell receptor (beta chain) was determined in a study of PD-1 and CTLA-4 blockade in melanoma. This CDR3 is built from 12 residues. Trimming shortened V by 4 bases and J by 6 bases, and 10 bases separated the two germline ends. Germline CDR1 reads SNHLY; CDR2 reads FYNNEI. The assay was immunoSEQ multiplex PCR, and TCRdb's table has in-frame clones only and misses some. Of some 21,000 clones in the sample, approximately 88% were seen once. This rearrangement joins TRBV2 to TRBJ2-7; D unresolved. Sequences were derived from CD8+ T cells from peripheral blood, sampled before anti-PD-1 treatment. The sequence was collected from a human donor with melanoma. The CDR3: CASSGSGGEQYF. CDR3 coding DNA: TGTGCCAGCAGTGGTTCGGGTGGCGAGCAGTACTTC.